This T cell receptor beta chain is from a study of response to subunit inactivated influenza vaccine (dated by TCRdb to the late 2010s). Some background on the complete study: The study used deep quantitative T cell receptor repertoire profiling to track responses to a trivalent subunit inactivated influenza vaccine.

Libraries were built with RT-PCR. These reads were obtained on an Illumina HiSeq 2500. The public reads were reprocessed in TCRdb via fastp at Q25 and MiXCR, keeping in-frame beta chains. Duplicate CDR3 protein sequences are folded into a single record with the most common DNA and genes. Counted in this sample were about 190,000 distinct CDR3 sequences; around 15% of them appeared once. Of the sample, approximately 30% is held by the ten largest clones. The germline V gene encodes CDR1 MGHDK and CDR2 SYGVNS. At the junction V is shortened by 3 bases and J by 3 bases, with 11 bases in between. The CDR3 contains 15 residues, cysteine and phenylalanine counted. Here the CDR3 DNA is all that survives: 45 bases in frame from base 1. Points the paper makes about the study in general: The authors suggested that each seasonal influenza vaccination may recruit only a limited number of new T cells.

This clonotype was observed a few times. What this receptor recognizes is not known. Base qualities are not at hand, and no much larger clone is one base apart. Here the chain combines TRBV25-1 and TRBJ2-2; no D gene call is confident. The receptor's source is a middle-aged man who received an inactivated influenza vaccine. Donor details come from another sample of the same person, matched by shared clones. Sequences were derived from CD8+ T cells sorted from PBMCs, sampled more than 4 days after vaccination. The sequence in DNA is TGTGCCAGCAGTGACGGCGACGGGCACACCGGGGAGCTGTTTTTT. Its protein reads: CASSDGDGHTGELFF.